These 4 T cell receptor beta chains came from one sample sequenced in a study of post-analysis software for immune sequencing data. Study results and caveats: A few TRBV segments appeared more often in patients than in controls, and TRBV5-6, TRBV5-1 and TRBV20-1 were among these.

No antigen has been identified for these receptors. The library was made from cDNA and included unique molecular identifiers. Using its own MiXCR run on the PCR reads, TCRdb lists one record per CDR3 protein. Of some 890,000 distinct CDR3 sequences listed, approximately 53% are singletons. The material sequenced was blood. All receptors come from a girl between 10 and 17 years old with multiple sclerosis.

The rearrangement links TRBV5-1 to TRBJ1-2, with D hard to call. Germline V CDR1 and CDR2: SGHRS, YFSETQ. V was pared by 4 bases and J by 3 bases, with 22 bases between. The CDR3 runs to 17 residues. The CDR3 is CASSMGLGLGPHYGYTF. Written as DNA, the CDR3 is TGCGCCAGCAGCATGGGGTTAGGACTGGGCCCCCACTATGGCTACACCTTC.

This chain connects TRBV5-1 to TRBJ2-2, with D tentatively TRBD1 (6 bases). V was shortened by 5 bases and J by 2 bases, with 10 bases between the two germline ends. The germline V gene encodes CDR1 SGHRS and CDR2 YFSETQ. The CDR3 totals 14 residues. The CDR3 spells CASRKDRNTGELFF. In DNA form, the CDR3 reads TGCGCCAGCAGAAAGGACAGAAACACCGGGGAGCTGTTTTTT.

This clonotype was detected only a few times. The J gene is TRBJ2-3, the V gene TRBV14, with D possibly TRBD2 on 5 matching bases. This CDR3 comprises 15 residues. Germline V gives CDR1 SGHDN, CDR2 FVKESK. V lost 0 bases and J lost 2, with 9 bases in between. CDR3 bases: TGTGCCAGCAGCCAAGAGGGCGACTACACAGATACGCAGTATTTT. This gives the protein CASSQEGDYTDTQYF.

This clonotype was seen only a few times. This chain uses TRBV7-3 with TRBJ2-5; 8 nucleotides align to TRBD2. V lost 0 bases and J lost 1; bases outside the gene matches: 4. CDR1 is SGHTA, CDR2 FQGTGA, per germline. The CDR3 extends over 16 amino acids. This chain's CDR3 is CASSLTGLGSQETQYF. In nucleotides, the CDR3 is TGTGCCAGCAGCTTAACGGGACTAGGAAGCCAAGAGACCCAGTACTTC. The whole variable domain, remainder taken from reference TRBV7-3 and TRBJ2-5, is GAGVSQTPSNKVTEKGKYVELRCDPISGHTALYWYRQSLGQGPEFLIYFQGTGAADDSGLPNDRFFAVRPEGSVSTLKIQRTERGDSAVYLCASSLTGLGSQETQYFGPGTRLLVL.